The rows below give T cell receptor beta chains drawn from one sample of a study of radiation and T cells in renal cell carcinoma. Sequencing used immunoSEQ multiplex PCR; TCRdb keeps in-frame clones, though not all of them. This table has about 18,000 clones, 45% to 70% appearing once. The sequencing used tumor tissue, collected from a patient whose treatment included radiotherapy and nephrectomy. The source of these receptors is a man aged 45 to 65 with renal cell carcinoma. Both conserved end residues are part of each CDR3. The D gene is left open where the match is weak. Where a row states a size, it is once, few, many or the class of an expanded clone; other rows omit it.

size | J | D | V | length | DNA | CDR3
. | TRBJ1-5 | . | TRBV5-4 | 15 | TGTGCCAGCAGCTTGGGGAGGGGAGAGGGTCAGCCCCAGCATTTT | CASSLGRGEGQPQHF
. | TRBJ2-7 | . | TRBV7-2 | 12 | TGTGCCAGCAGCTACCCAGGGTGGGAGCAGTACTTC | CASSYPGWEQYF
. | TRBJ2-1 | . | TRBV28 | 14 | TGTGCCAGCAGTTTAACAGGGCCTTACAATGAGCAGTTCTTC | CASSLTGPYNEQFF
. | TRBJ2-5 | TRBD1 | TRBV9 | 14 | TGTGCCAGCAGCCACGGACAGGGTCAAGAGACCCAGTACTTC | CASSHGQGQETQYF
. | TRBJ2-3 | . | TRBV7-2 | 18 | TGTGCCAGCAGCTTCTCGGCGACAGCTATTATTAGGACAGATACGCAGTATTTT | CASSFSATAIIRTDTQYF
. | TRBJ2-5 | . | TRBV19 | 11 | TGTGCCAGTAGTAGTACCGAGACCCAGTACTTC | CASSSTETQYF
. | TRBJ2-5 | . | TRBV5-1 | 15 | TGCGCCAGCAGCTTGGCCGGGACCCTAGAAGAGACCCAGTACTTC | CASSLAGTLEETQYF
few | TRBJ2-3 | . | TRBV7-3 | 11 | TGTGCCAGCAGCCAAGGAGATACGCAGTATTTT | CASSQGDTQYF
. | TRBJ1-2 | . | TRBV7-9 | 14 | TGTGCCAGCAGCTTCCGGGGCAGGGTAGATGGCTACACCTTC | CASSFRGRVDGYTF
. | TRBJ2-2 | TRBD2 | TRBV5-6 | 15 | TGTGCCAGCAGGTCGGGACTAGGTCGGAGCGGGGAGCTGTTTTTT | CASRSGLGRSGELFF
few | TRBJ2-1 | TRBD2 | TRBV10-3 | 15 | TGTGCCATCAGTGAGGGACTAGCGGGAGTCAATGAGCAGTTCTTC | CAISEGLAGVNEQFF
many | TRBJ1-3 | . | TRBV10-1 | 12 | TGCGCCAGCAGTCCTTCTGGAAACACCATATATTTT | CASSPSGNTIYF
. | TRBJ1-1 | . | TRBV2 | 14 | TGTGCCAGCCTCCCCGGGGGATGGGTCACTGAAGCTTTCTTT | CASLPGGWVTEAFF
. | TRBJ2-5 | TRBD2 | TRBV14 | 16 | TGTGCCAGCAGCCAATTCACCGGGACTAGGCAAGAGACCCAGTACTTC | CASSQFTGTRQETQYF
. | TRBJ2-7 | . | TRBV4-3 | 15 | TGCGCCAGCAGCCAAGTGGGGGCAGGGGGAGGCGAGCAGTACTTC | CASSQVGAGGGEQYF
. | TRBJ2-5 | . | TRBV6-5 | 14 | TGTGCCAGCAGTTTGCCGGGACAACTCGAGACCCAGTACTTC | CASSLPGQLETQYF
. | TRBJ2-7 | TRBD2 | TRBV30 | 15 | TGTGCCTGGAGTGTGGGCCCTAGCGGTAGCTACGAGCAGTACTTC | CAWSVGPSGSYEQYF
few | TRBJ2-2 | TRBD1 | TRBV2 | 15 | TGTGCCAGCAGTGGACAGGGGGCCCCCTTTGGGGAGCTGTTTTTT | CASSGQGAPFGELFF
. | TRBJ2-1 | . | TRBV5-4 | 14 | TGTGCCAGCAGCGGGGACGCAAACTACAATGAGCAGTTCTTC | CASSGDANYNEQFF
. | TRBJ1-2 | TRBD1 | TRBV6-5 | 14 | TGTGCCAGCAGTTCGGACAGGGCTCCCTATGGCTACACCTTC | CASSSDRAPYGYTF
. | TRBJ2-3 | . | TRBV30 | 15 | TGTGCCTGGAGTGTAGGAGGGCCAGGTGGGGATACGCAGTATTTT | CAWSVGGPGGDTQYF
few | TRBJ2-1 | TRBD2 | TRBV7-3 | 16 | TGTGCCAGCAGCCCCGCCGCGGCGGGGGGGTTCGGTGAGCAGTTCTTC | CASSPAAAGGFGEQFF
. | TRBJ2-1 | . | TRBV1 | 17 | TGCACCAGCCCAGGGACTAGCGGGAGGGCCCCCTACAATGAGCAGTTCTTC | CTSPGTSGRAPYNEQFF
. | TRBJ1-2 | . | TRBV6-1 | 12 | TGTGCCAGCAGTGAAGCGGTAAGGGGCTACACCTTC | CASSEAVRGYTF
. | TRBJ1-5 | TRBD1 | TRBV7-2 | 15 | TGTGCCAGCAGCTTAGACACAGGGGCGGGTCAGCCCCAGCATTTT | CASSLDTGAGQPQHF
once | TRBJ2-7 | . | TRBV14 | 12 | TGTGCCAGCGGGGAAACTTCCTACGAGCAGTACTTC | CASGETSYEQYF
. | TRBJ2-3 | TRBD1 | TRBV18 | 15 | TGTGCCAGCTCGGGACAGGAAGGGAGCACAGATACGCAGTATTTT | CASSGQEGSTDTQYF